One and the same sample provided the 30 T cell receptor beta chains below, sequenced in a study of T cell changes during pregnancy in multiple sclerosis. TCRdb's table, derived via immunoSEQ multiplex PCR, lists solely in-frame clones and lacks some. The data show under 95,000 clones, 85% to 95% seen once. The sequencing here drew on peripheral blood, taken in the second trimester of pregnancy. Receptors were obtained from a female donor in good health, enrolled as a control in a pregnancy study.

This sequence joins TRBV7-2 and TRBJ2-2, with 9 bases matching TRBD1. Germline CDR1 reads SGHTA; CDR2 reads FQGNSA. CDR3 size: 16 residues. V was pared by 6 bases and J by 4 bases, with 9 bases of the junction left unmatched. Here the CDR3 reads CASRPAGTGSTGELFF. CDR3 DNA sequence: TGTGCCAGCAGGCCGGCCGGGACAGGGTCCACCGGGGAGCTGTTTTTT.

This rearrangement joins TRBV7-9 to TRBJ2-5; no clear D gene. There are 13 residues in the CDR3. V was shortened by 6 bases and J by 3 bases, with 11 bases between the two germline ends. Germline CDR1 reads SEHNR; CDR2 reads FQNEAQ (reference sequence). The CDR3 DNA sequence: TGTGCCAGCAGAACCAACCTAAAAGAGACCCAGTACTTC. Residues: CASRTNLKETQYF.

V usage is TRBV6-5 and J usage is TRBJ2-3, with a tentative D call TRBD1 (6 bases). This CDR3 has 15 residues. Deletions cut 6 bases from V and 4 bases from J, with 17 bases between. Looked up from germline, CDR1 is MNHEY and CDR2 is SVGAGI. CDR3 sequence (DNA): TGTGCCAGCAGCCTTAGGACAGTTTCACCAGATACGCAGTATTTT. It specifies CASSLRTVSPDTQYF.

Comments on this clone: The junction differs from germline at one of its ends, possibly a read error. The J gene is TRBJ2-2, the V gene TRBV7-7; D uncertain. CDR3 length: 13 amino acids. Germline loops: CDR1 SSHAT, CDR2 FNYEAQ (reference sequence). The CDR3 DNA is TGTGCTAGCAGCTCAACGAACACCGGGGAGCTGTTTTTT. Residues: CASSSTNTGELFF.

V is TRBV2 and J is TRBJ1-5, with D unresolved. The germline CDR1 and CDR2 sequences are SNHLY and FYNNEI. Trimming shortened V by 2 bases and J by 0 bases, and 8 bases separated the two germline ends. This CDR3 spans 15 amino acids. The CDR3 region has the DNA TGTGCCAGCAGTGAAACAGCATATAGCAATCAGCCCCAGCATTTT. It encodes CASSETAYSNQPQHF.

The chain combines TRBV10-3 with TRBJ2-7; 11 bases are a match to TRBD1. CDR1 ENHRY and CDR2 SYGVKD come from the germline V gene. This CDR3 has 15 amino acids. Trimming at V came to 3 bases and at J to 3 bases, leaving 4 bases not matched to a gene. Here the CDR3 DNA reads TGTGCCATCAGTGATTTCGGGACAGGGGGCTACGAGCAGTACTTC. Encoded protein: CAISDFGTGGYEQYF.

This sequence joins TRBV5-1 and TRBJ2-2; D remains unclear. Germline V lookup: CDR1 SGHRS, CDR2 YFSETQ. V lost 1 base and J lost 6, with 10 bases in between. CDR3 length: 14 amino acids. As DNA, the CDR3 is TGCGCCAGCAGCTTGAGTATTGCGTCCGGGGAGCTGTTTTTT. Translated: CASSLSIASGELFF. Full variable domain (outside the CDR3, taken from reference TRBV5-1 and TRBJ2-2): KAGVTQTPRYLIKTRGQQVTLSCSPISGHRSVSWYQQTPGQGLQFLFEYFSETQRNKGNFPGRFSGRQFSNSRSEMNVSTLELGDSALYLCASSLSIASGELFFGEGSRLTVL.

This chain uses TRBV7-2 with TRBJ2-5; the match to TRBD2 covers 11 bases. Germline loops: CDR1 SGHTA, CDR2 FQGNSA. This CDR3 is built from 16 residues. V trimming: 5 bases; J trimming: 1 base; junction bases outside the gene matches: 6. The CDR3 protein is CASSALAGGPQETQYF. The CDR3 DNA sequence: TGTGCCAGCAGCGCGCTAGCGGGGGGCCCCCAAGAGACCCAGTACTTC.

The rearrangement joins TRBV5-4 to TRBJ1-2, with D possibly TRBD1 on 6 matching bases. Germline assignment: CDR1 SGHNT and CDR2 YYREEE (reference sequence). Trimming stripped 5 bases from V and 1 base from J, with 15 bases between. The CDR3 has 15 residues. CDR3 sequence (DNA): TGTGCCAGCAGACCTACAGGGCCCTATAACTATGGCTACACCTTC. Its translation is CASRPTGPYNYGYTF.

CDR3 protein: CASSPPGGPQFF. CDR3 nucleotides: TGTGCCAGCTCACCACCGGGAGGCCCCCAGTTCTTC. The V call is TRBV18, the J call TRBJ2-1, with TRBD2 as a possible D gene (6 bases). CDR1 is KGHSH, CDR2 LQKENI, per germline. This CDR3 is 12 amino acids long. Trimming left V 0 bases short and J 13 bases short, with 10 bases between.

The chain combines TRBV5-4 with TRBJ2-7, with 12 nucleotides matching TRBD2. The CDR3 has 17 amino acids. Germline lookup yields CDR1 SGHNT and CDR2 YYREEE (reference sequence). V shed 3 bases, J shed 0 bases, and the junction held 7 bases outside the gene matches. The CDR3 region is CASSYPGLAGDSYEQYF. The CDR3 region has the DNA TGTGCCAGCAGCTATCCGGGACTAGCGGGCGACTCCTACGAGCAGTACTTC.

This chain links TRBV7-8 with TRBJ2-5, with TRBD1 as a possible D gene (5 bases). CDR3 size: 15 residues. V was pared by 5 bases and J by 0 bases, with 13 bases between. The V gene's germline CDR1 is SGHVS and CDR2 FQNEAQ. DNA for the CDR3: TGTGCCAGCAGCCAAGGGGCACGCCACCAAGAGACCCAGTACTTC. Its protein product is CASSQGARHQETQYF. The full variable domain, with the rest looked up from reference TRBV7-8 and TRBJ2-5, is GAGVSQSPRYKVAKRGQDVALRCDPISGHVSLFWYQQALGQGPEFLTYFQNEAQLDKSGLPSDRFFAERPEGSVSTLKIQRTQQEDSAVYLCASSQGARHQETQYFGPGTRLLVL.

The chain uses TRBV15 and TRBJ2-3, with D possibly matching TRBD2 (6 bases). V was clipped by 8 bases and J by 2 bases, with 11 bases between them. Germline CDR1 is LNHNV and CDR2 is YYDKDF (reference sequence). The CDR3 is 13 amino acids. The CDR3 coding sequence is TGTGCCACCGGTGGAGGGCTCACAGATACGCAGTATTTT. This encodes CATGGGLTDTQYF.

A remark on this clone: The junction departs from the called germline gene at one end, perhaps through a read error. The CDR3, as DNA: TGTGCCAGCAGCTTCCGACTAGTTCGGTTC. It yields the protein CASSFRLVRF. The chain links TRBV5-8 to TRBJ2-7, with a tentative D call TRBD2 (6 bases). CDR1 SGHTS and CDR2 YDEGEE come from the germline V gene. The CDR3 has 10 residues.

This sequence joins TRBV5-1 and TRBJ2-2; 7 bases align to TRBD2. The germline V gene encodes CDR1 SGHRS and CDR2 YFSETQ. This CDR3 has 15 amino acids. Trimming removed 7 bases from V and 1 base from J; junction bases left unmatched: 7. The CDR3 spells CASGPGGMNTGELFF. The CDR3, as DNA: TGCGCCAGCGGCCCGGGAGGAATGAACACCGGGGAGCTGTTTTTT.

The chain links TRBV21-1 to TRBJ1-3. TRBV21-1 is annotated as a pseudogene. The CDR3 length is 16 residues. CDR3 residues: CASSPSRRGTGNTIYF. The CDR3, as DNA: TGTGCCAGCAGCCCCAGCCGTAGAGGAACTGGAAACACCATATATTTT.

V and J are TRBV4-2 and TRBJ1-3, with a tentative D call TRBD1 (5 bases). Germline CDR1 is LGHNA and CDR2 is YNFKEQ. V lost 0 bases to trimming and J lost 4 bases, with 16 bases between them. The CDR3 sequence is 17 residues long. The CDR3 DNA follows: TGTGCCAGCAGCCAAGATAACGCCGACAGCGAAGGAAACACCATATATTTT. Its translation: CASSQDNADSEGNTIYF.

This chain connects TRBV12-5 to TRBJ2-3; 9 bases align to TRBD1. CDR3 length: 17 amino acids. Germline CDR1 reads LGHNT; CDR2 reads FRNRAP. V lost 2 bases, J lost 4 bases, and 10 bases stayed unmatched. CDR3 DNA: TGTGCTAGTGGTTTGCCTACCCCGGGACAGGGCCCAGATACGCAGTATTTT. As protein: CASGLPTPGQGPDTQYF.

The chain recombines TRBV4-1 with TRBJ2-7; weak D call: TRBD2 (6 bases). This CDR3 spans 15 amino acids. V was clipped by 1 base and J by 1 base, with 11 bases between them. The germline CDR1 and CDR2 sequences are MGHRA and YSYEKL. DNA for the CDR3: TGCGCCAGCAGCCAAGGTCTAGCGTCATCCTACGAGCAGTACTTC. It is translated as CASSQGLASSYEQYF.

The chain carries TRBV6-5 and TRBJ2-1; 7 nucleotides align to TRBD2. The germline CDR1 and CDR2 sequences are MNHEY and SVGAGI. The CDR3 is made up of 13 amino acids. Trimming removed 5 bases from V and 7 bases from J; junction bases left unmatched: 5. CDR3 loop: CASSATSRNEQFF. Written as DNA, the CDR3 is TGTGCCAGCAGTGCGACTAGCCGGAATGAGCAGTTCTTC.

This rearrangement joins TRBV18 to TRBJ1-1; D gene uncertain. Trimming stripped 3 bases from V and 2 bases from J, with 10 bases between. The germline V gene encodes CDR1 KGHSH and CDR2 LQKENI. The length of the CDR3 is 14 residues. The CDR3 here is CASSPGRGNTEAFF. The CDR3, as DNA: TGTGCCAGCTCACCTGGCCGGGGAAACACTGAAGCTTTCTTT.

The rearrangement links TRBV9 to TRBJ1-2, with 8 nucleotides matching TRBD1. This CDR3 comprises 18 residues. With V trimmed by 0 bases and J by 4 bases, 14 bases remained unmatched. Germline values: CDR1 SGDLS, CDR2 YYNGEE. CDR3 bases: TGTGCCAGCAGCGTAGGGATCACCAGGGGGCTGAGGGTCTATGGCTACACCTTC. It specifies CASSVGITRGLRVYGYTF.

The chain has TRBV11-2 and TRBJ2-5; TRBD2 is a possible D gene (6 bases). Germline CDR1 and CDR2: SGHAT and FQNNGV. The ends were cut back, 1 base at V and 7 bases at J, with 16 bases in the middle. This CDR3 spans 15 amino acids. The CDR3 coding sequence is TGTGCCAGCAGCTTAGTGGAGGGCAAAGCTGGGACCCAGTACTTC. Encoded protein: CASSLVEGKAGTQYF. The whole variable domain, remainder taken from reference TRBV11-2 and TRBJ2-5, is EAGVAQSPRYKIIEKRQSVAFWCNPISGHATLYWYQQILGQGPKLLIQFQNNGVVDDSQLPKDRFSAERLKGVDSTLKIQPAKLEDSAVYLCASSLVEGKAGTQYFGPGTRLLVL.

The rearrangement uses TRBV4-1 and TRBJ2-4; 11 positions match TRBD2. CDR3 length equals 19 residues. The J segment lost 1 base and the V segment lost 4 bases, leaving 12 bases of the junction unmatched. CDR1 MGHRA and CDR2 YSYEKL come from the germline V gene. The CDR3 region is CASSRTSGRTGDAKNIQYF. CDR3 sequence (DNA): TGCGCCAGCAGCCGAACTAGCGGGAGAACGGGGGATGCCAAAAACATTCAGTACTTC.

V is TRBV18 and J is TRBJ2-5; D remains ambiguous. CDR1 KGHSH and CDR2 LQKENI come from the germline V gene. The CDR3 has 13 amino acids. Trimming pared 0 bases from V and 5 bases from J, leaving 7 bases between. In DNA form, the CDR3 reads TGTGCCAGCTCACCACCCTCCGCGGAGACCCAGTACTTC. Residues: CASSPPSAETQYF.

This clone was seen a handful of times. CDR3 protein: CASSFRGPSYEQYF. For the CDR3, the DNA is TGTGCCAGCAGTTTCAGGGGACCCTCCTACGAGCAGTACTTC. The chain has TRBV28 and TRBJ2-7; D is perhaps TRBD1 (6 bases). The CDR3 has 14 amino acids. Trimming took off 3 bases at V and 0 bases at J, with 9 bases between the two ends. Germline CDR1 reads MDHEN; CDR2 reads SYDVKM.

About this clone: A much larger clone differs by one base, so this may be a read error. The chain combines TRBV2 with TRBJ2-2; TRBD1 matches 7 bases. This CDR3 contains 14 residues. V shed 4 bases, J shed 3 bases, and the junction held 2 bases outside the gene matches. Germline CDR1 SNHLY, CDR2 FYNNEI. CDR3 region: CASSGTGDTGELFF. In DNA form, the CDR3 reads TGTGCCAGCAGTGGGACAGGAGACACCGGGGAGCTGTTTTTT. Based on the CDR3 plus reference TRBV2 and TRBJ2-2, the full variable domain is EPEVTQTPSHQVTQMGQEVILRCVPISNHLYFYWYRQILGQKVEFLVSFYNNEISEKSEIFDDQFSVERPDGSNFTLKIRSTKLEDSAMYFCASSGTGDTGELFFGEGSRLTVL.

This chain connects TRBV7-9 to TRBJ2-7, with TRBD1 matching over 8 bases. The CDR3 has 14 residues. Germline V lookup: CDR1 SEHNR, CDR2 FQNEAQ (reference sequence). With V trimmed by 5 bases and J by 2 bases, 5 bases remained unmatched. The CDR3 DNA follows: TGTGCCAGCAGCGCCGGACAGGGTGCCTACGAGCAGTACTTC. It specifies CASSAGQGAYEQYF.

The CDR3 DNA reads TGTGCCAGCAGTTACGGACAGGGGGCCGTAGAGACCCAGTACTTC. This encodes CASSYGQGAVETQYF. V is TRBV6-6 and J is TRBJ2-5; TRBD1 agrees at 11 bases. CDR1 MNHNY and CDR2 SVGAGI come from the germline V gene (reference sequence). The CDR3 contains 15 residues. V trimming: 2 bases; J trimming: 4 bases; junction bases outside the gene matches: 3.

The rearrangement uses TRBV5-1 and TRBJ1-3, with 7 nucleotides matching TRBD1. Germline assignment: CDR1 SGHRS and CDR2 YFSETQ. The CDR3 covers 15 residues. V was pared by 3 bases and J by 0 bases, with 3 bases of the junction left unmatched. CDR3 region: CASSSGTDSGNTIYF. The DNA for the CDR3 is TGCGCCAGCAGCTCCGGGACAGACTCTGGAAACACCATATATTTT.